The entry below describes one T cell receptor (beta chain). At one of its ends the junction is not consistent with the germline gene, which may arise from a read error. The CDR3 is 14 residues long. CDR1 is LGHNA and CDR2 is YSLEER in the germline V gene. Then a second PCR, running roughly 7 to 11 cycles, was carried out with a sample-barcoded 5' primer and a J-beta primer mix. TCRdb processed the 5' RACE reads anew with MiXCR; each CDR3 protein has one entry. This table holds roughly 1 million distinct CDR3 sequences, approximately 26% found once. This sample is drawn from a study of blood T cells in healthy people across ages. The data were also submitted as part of a second study, on T cells of mothers and their children.

This clonotype was sampled from a girl aged 2 to 10 in good health. The sequencing sample was made of blood. This chain links TRBV4-3 with TRBJ2-5; 9 bases map to TRBD1. The J call may be in error: the DNA end matches TRBJ2-7 better. The CDR3 bases are TGTGCCAGCAGTCAAGACAGGGGGGTATACGAGCAGTACTTC. It is translated as CASSQDRGVYEQYF.